Listed below are T cell receptor beta chains from one sample, sequenced in a study of blood T cells in healthy people across ages. TCRdb independently ran MiXCR on the 5' RACE reads; one entry per CDR3 protein. Here the sample spans some 1,800,000 distinct CDR3 sequences, more than 35% being singletons. The sample comprised blood. All receptors derive from a human donor in good health. Each CDR3 is given with its conserved first and last residue. D genes are given only for firm matches. Clone size is not always given. Where it is, it says once, few, many or a class for expanded clones.

abundance	d_gene	j_gene	v_gene	CDR3aa	CDR3nt
few	NA	TRBJ2-3	TRBV7-9	CASSSRGPRTDTQYF	TGTGCCAGCAGCTCCAGGGGTCCCCGCACAGATACGCAGTATTTT
NA	TRBD2	TRBJ2-1	TRBV5-5	CASSFGLAGVSGNEQFF	TGTGCCAGCAGCTTCGGACTAGCGGGGGTCTCAGGCAATGAGCAGTTCTTC
NA	NA	TRBJ1-4	TRBV15	CATSRASNEKLFF	TGTGCCACCAGCAGAGCCTCTAATGAAAAACTGTTTTTT
NA	TRBD1	TRBJ2-4	TRBV29-1	CSVETGIVDIQYF	TGCAGCGTTGAGACAGGGATTGTGGACATTCAGTACTTC
NA	NA	TRBJ1-2	TRBV12-3/TRBV12-4	CASSFRQGYTF	TGTGCCAGCAGTTTCCGGCAGGGCTACACCTTC
NA	TRBD1	TRBJ2-7	TRBV29-1	CSVERTGDSYEQYF	TGCAGCGTTGAGCGGACAGGGGACTCCTACGAGCAGTACTTC
NA	NA	TRBJ2-4	TRBV7-2	CASSLVKGSLRNIQYF	TGTGCCAGCAGCTTAGTGAAGGGGTCCCTAAGGAACATTCAGTACTTC
NA	NA	TRBJ2-5	TRBV21-1	CASSKDRKETQYF	TGTGCCAGCAGCAAGGACAGGAAAGAGACCCAGTACTTC
NA	NA	TRBJ1-2	TRBV12-3/TRBV12-4	CASSFRREGIMRYYGYTF	TGTGCCAGCAGTTTTCGAAGGGAGGGAATAATGAGGTACTATGGCTACACCTTC
NA	TRBD1	TRBJ1-1	TRBV9	CASSEGQVRNTEAFF	TGTGCCAGCAGCGAGGGACAGGTGAGGAACACTGAAGCTTTCTTT
NA	NA	TRBJ1-3	TRBV6-6	CASSSPGSSSGNTIYF	TGTGCCAGCAGTTCCCCGGGGTCCAGCTCTGGAAACACCATATATTTT
few	TRBD1	TRBJ2-1	TRBV2	CASTRDRGTGEQFF	TGTGCCAGCACCCGGGACAGGGGGACCGGTGAGCAGTTCTTC
NA	TRBD1	TRBJ1-2	TRBV7-2	CASSLMDREDYTF	TGTGCCAGCAGCTTGATGGACAGGGAAGACTACACCTTC
many	TRBD1	TRBJ1-2	TRBV4-3	CASSLGQGEGYGYTF	TGCGCCAGCAGCCTCGGACAGGGGGAAGGATATGGCTACACCTTC
NA	NA	TRBJ2-7	TRBV3-1	CASSQGALGPYEQYF	TGTGCCAGCAGCCAAGGGGCTCTCGGCCCCTACGAGCAGTACTTC
once	NA	TRBJ2-3	TRBV7-9	CASSLAFGLGTGTQYF	TGTGCCAGCAGCTTAGCCTTCGGGCTAGGCACAGGTACGCAGTATTTT
NA	NA	TRBJ2-5	TRBV28	CASRRQREETQYF	TGTGCCAGCCGTAGGCAGCGCGAAGAGACCCAGTACTTC
few	NA	TRBJ2-7	TRBV6-2/TRBV6-3	CASRIRTDEQYF	TGTGCCAGCAGGATACGGACAGACGAGCAGTACTTC
few	NA	TRBJ2-3	TRBV12-3/TRBV12-4	CASSNGIDTQYF	TGTGCCAGCAGCAACGGCATTGATACGCAGTATTTT
once	NA	TRBJ1-1	TRBV6-6	CASSYAGFGTEAFF	TGTGCCAGCAGTTACGCAGGGTTCGGCACTGAAGCTTTCTTT
NA	NA	TRBJ1-4	TRBV20-1	CSAAPRGADEKLFF	TGCAGCGCCGCCCCTAGGGGGGCCGATGAAAAACTGTTTTTT
NA	TRBD1	TRBJ1-5	TRBV29-1	CSVERTGDQPQHF	TGCAGCGTTGAAAGAACAGGGGATCAGCCCCAGCATTTT
NA	TRBD1	TRBJ2-7	TRBV14	CASSQAPGTAYEQYF	TGTGCCAGCAGCCAAGCTCCCGGGACAGCCTACGAGCAGTACTTC
few	TRBD1	TRBJ2-7	TRBV15	CATSREGQGVYEQYF	TGTGCCACCAGCAGAGAGGGACAGGGGGTTTACGAGCAGTACTTC
NA	NA	TRBJ2-6	TRBV6-1	CASGKASSGANVLTF	TGTGCCAGCGGTAAGGCAAGCTCTGGGGCCAACGTCCTGACTTTC
NA	NA	TRBJ1-2	TRBV5-1	CASSSPSQSYGYTF	TGCGCCAGCAGCTCCCCCTCTCAGTCCTATGGCTACACCTTC
NA	NA	TRBJ2-1	TRBV7-2	CASSPRGLHEQFF	TGTGCCAGCAGCCCCCGGGGCTTACATGAGCAGTTCTTC
NA	TRBD2	TRBJ2-7	TRBV20-1	CSARGVSGLAGVSHSYEQYF	TGCAGTGCTAGAGGAGTTTCGGGACTAGCGGGGGTATCCCACTCCTACGAGCAGTACTTC
few	NA	TRBJ2-3	TRBV20-1	CSALAFLLLSTDTQYF	TGCAGTGCTTTAGCATTCCTCCTTCTTAGCACAGATACGCAGTATTTT
NA	NA	TRBJ2-3	TRBV10-3	CASSHQQLSTDTQYF	TGTGCCAGCAGTCATCAGCAACTTAGCACAGATACGCAGTATTTT
once	TRBD2	TRBJ2-1	TRBV14	CASSSGGEVNEQFF	TGTGCCAGCAGCTCCGGGGGGGAGGTAAATGAGCAGTTCTTC
NA	NA	TRBJ2-5	TRBV5-1	CASSPGSGKETQYF	TGCGCCAGCAGCCCGGGTTCAGGGAAAGAGACCCAGTACTTC
once	NA	TRBJ1-1	TRBV5-1	CASSEDPNTGAFF	TGCGCCAGCAGCGAGGATCCGAACACTGGAGCTTTCTTT
NA	TRBD1	TRBJ1-6	TRBV7-9	CASSLSTGADSPLHF	TGTGCCAGCAGCTTATCGACAGGGGCAGATTCACCCCTCCACTTT
many	TRBD2	TRBJ2-3	TRBV7-2	CASSLTSGADTQYF	TGTGCCAGCAGCCTAACTAGCGGGGCAGATACGCAGTATTTT
once	TRBD1	TRBJ1-2	TRBV7-3	CASSLTGTGTGVYGYTF	TGTGCCAGCAGCTTAACGGGGACAGGGACAGGTGTCTATGGCTACACCTTC
few	NA	TRBJ2-1	TRBV5-1	CASSVGNKEVDEQFF	TGCGCCAGCAGCGTCGGAAACAAGGAAGTCGATGAGCAGTTCTTC
few	NA	TRBJ1-2	TRBV29-1	CSVEDITRYGYTF	TGCAGCGTTGAAGATATAACCCGTTATGGCTACACCTTC
few	NA	TRBJ1-2	TRBV4-1	CASSQEWTDKANYGYTF	TGCGCCAGCAGCCAAGAATGGACCGACAAAGCTAACTATGGCTACACCTTC
NA	NA	TRBJ2-7	TRBV20-1	CSAPPGRGHRSYEQYF	TGCAGTGCTCCCCCAGGGAGGGGGCATCGATCGTACGAGCAGTACTTC
few	NA	TRBJ2-5	TRBV9	CASSRTPGEETQYF	TGTGCCAGCAGCCGTACCCCAGGGGAGGAGACCCAGTACTTC
few	TRBD1	TRBJ1-4	TRBV12-3/TRBV12-4	CASSYRGREKLFF	TGTGCCAGCAGCTACAGGGGGCGAGAAAAACTGTTTTTT
few	NA	TRBJ2-7	TRBV28	CASSLYVGSYEQYF	TGTGCCAGCAGTTTGTATGTCGGGAGCTACGAGCAGTACTTC
NA	NA	TRBJ2-7	TRBV7-2	CASSLHLTYEQYF	TGTGCCAGCAGCTTACACCTAACCTACGAGCAGTACTTC
NA	TRBD1	TRBJ2-1	TRBV7-8	CASSTPGQGLVGAYNEQFF	TGTGCCAGCAGCACCCCGGGACAGGGTCTGGTCGGGGCCTACAATGAGCAGTTCTTC
many	TRBD2	TRBJ2-1	TRBV28	CASSSTGTSGYNEQFF	TGTGCCAGCAGTTCTACCGGGACTAGCGGCTACAATGAGCAGTTCTTC
few	TRBD2	TRBJ2-7	TRBV20-1	CSARVSGGAAVYEQYF	TGCAGTGCTAGAGTTAGCGGGGGGGCCGCGGTCTACGAGCAGTACTTC
NA	TRBD1	TRBJ1-2	TRBV3-1	CASFADRGTMYGYTF	TGTGCCAGCTTTGCGGACAGGGGAACGATGTATGGCTACACCTTC
NA	NA	TRBJ1-5	TRBV20-1	CSAREVGNQPQHF	TGCAGTGCTAGAGAAGTCGGCAATCAGCCCCAGCATTTT
NA	NA	TRBJ2-1	TRBV6-7	CASSHNRGTVEQFF	TGTGCCAGCAGTCATAATAGGGGGACGGTTGAGCAGTTCTTC